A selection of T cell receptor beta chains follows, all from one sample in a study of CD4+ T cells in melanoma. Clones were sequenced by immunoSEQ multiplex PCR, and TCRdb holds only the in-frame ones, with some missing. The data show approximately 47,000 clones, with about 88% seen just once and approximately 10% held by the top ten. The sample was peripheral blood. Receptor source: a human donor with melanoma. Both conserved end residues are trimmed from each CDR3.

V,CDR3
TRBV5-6,ASSSTGQGIPYEQY
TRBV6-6,ASSYGLSNSPLH
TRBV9,ASSDGTATDTQY
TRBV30,AWSSIRGYT
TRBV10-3,AISGGLAGYQETQY
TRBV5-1,ASSYLDRDRGYEQY
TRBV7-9,ASSFPGGGRYT
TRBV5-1,ASSPQTDLNTEAF
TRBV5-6,ASSFTGTGEEKLF
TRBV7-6,ASSLRDFGFAGENTEAF